The clone carrying this T cell receptor (beta chain) has only a few counts. V lost 4 bases, J lost 7 bases, and 7 bases stayed unmatched. CDR1 is LNHDA, CDR2 SQIVND, per germline (reference sequence). The CDR3 sequence is 15 residues long. Authors' analysis steps: Amplifying reference gene primers gave estimates of nucleated cell counts. Method: immunoSEQ multiplex PCR; TCRdb's copy keeps in-frame clones and lacks some. V, J and clone size reflect that table, while D and trimming were determined from the DNA. In the table there are hundreds of thousands of clones, 75% to 85% of which are singletons. This sample was included in a study of blood T cell repertoires in COVID-19. Study details: From T cells, B-cell-depleted T cells, or PBMCs came the material, which was cDNA or gDNA.

The TCR was taken from a woman aged 25-40 years with COVID-19, enrolled during active disease. Material for sequencing was peripheral blood. The J gene is TRBJ1-6, the V gene TRBV19, with 7 nucleotides matching TRBD1. The CDR3 loop is CASSNGQVLNSPLHF. The CDR3, as DNA: TGTGCCAGTAGTAACGGACAGGTTTTGAATTCACCCCTCCACTTT.